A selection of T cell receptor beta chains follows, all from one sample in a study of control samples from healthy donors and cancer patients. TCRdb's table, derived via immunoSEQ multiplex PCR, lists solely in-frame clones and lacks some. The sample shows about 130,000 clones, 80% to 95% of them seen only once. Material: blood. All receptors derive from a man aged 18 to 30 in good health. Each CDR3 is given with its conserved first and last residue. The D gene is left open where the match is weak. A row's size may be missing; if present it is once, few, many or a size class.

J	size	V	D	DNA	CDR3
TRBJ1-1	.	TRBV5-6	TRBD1	TGTGCCAGCAGCGGAACCGGGACAGGGGGCTCTCCGAACACTGAAGCTTTCTTT	CASSGTGTGGSPNTEAFF
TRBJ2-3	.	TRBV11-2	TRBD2	TGTGCCAGCAGCTTAGAGGAGCGGGGGGTTACGCAGTATTTT	CASSLEERGVTQYF
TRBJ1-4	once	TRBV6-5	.	TGTGCCAGCAGTTACTCGATATCTGGAAAACTGTTTTTT	CASSYSISGKLFF
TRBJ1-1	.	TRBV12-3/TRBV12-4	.	TGTGCCAGCAGGCTTTTTGAGGACTCTGAAGCTTTCTTT	CASRLFEDSEAFF
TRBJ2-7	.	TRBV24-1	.	TGTGCCACCAGAGCCCCACGGAACTACGAGCAGTACTTC	CATRAPRNYEQYF
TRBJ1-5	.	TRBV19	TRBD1	TGTGCCAGTAGGGACGGACAGGGAGATCAGCCCCAGCATTTT	CASRDGQGDQPQHF
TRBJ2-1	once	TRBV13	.	TGTGCCAGCAGCTTAGGGGACAATGAGCAGTTCTTC	CASSLGDNEQFF
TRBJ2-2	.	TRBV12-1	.	TGTGCCAGCAGCCGGACAGGGACCGGGGAGCTGTTTTTT	CASSRTGTGELFF
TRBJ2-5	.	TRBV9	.	TGTGCCAGCAGCGTAGTCCCAGAGACCCAGTACTTC	CASSVVPETQYF
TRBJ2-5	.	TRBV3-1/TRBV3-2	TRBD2	TGTGCCAGCAGCTCTTCACTAGCGGCGAGGCAAGAGACCCAGTACTTC	CASSSSLAARQETQYF
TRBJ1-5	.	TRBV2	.	TGTGCCAGCAGTCCCCAGGGAGCCAATCAGCCCCAGCATTTT	CASSPQGANQPQHF
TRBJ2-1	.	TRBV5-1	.	TGCGCCAGCAGCTTGGGACAGGTACAAGATGAGCAGTTCTTC	CASSLGQVQDEQFF
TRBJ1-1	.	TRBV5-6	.	TGTGCCAGCAGCTCCGGCGGGATTTACATGAACACTGAAGCTTTCTTT	CASSSGGIYMNTEAFF
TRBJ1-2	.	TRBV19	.	TGTGCCAGTAGTATTGGGAACAACTATGGCTACACCTTC	CASSIGNNYGYTF
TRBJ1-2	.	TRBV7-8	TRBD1	TGTGCCAGCAGCCGAGTAGGGGGCGAGCTTGGCTACACCTTC	CASSRVGGELGYTF
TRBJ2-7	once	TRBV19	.	TGTGCCAGTAGTATCGGGGTCGCCTACGAGCAGTACTTC	CASSIGVAYEQYF
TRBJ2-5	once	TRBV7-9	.	TGTGCCAGCGGTGGCAGGGGCCAAGAGACCCAGTACTTC	CASGGRGQETQYF
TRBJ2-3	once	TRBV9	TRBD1	TGTGCCAGCAGCGTAGGGACAGGGGGCCCAGATACGCAGTATTTT	CASSVGTGGPDTQYF
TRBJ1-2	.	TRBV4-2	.	TGTGCCAGCAGCCAACCACAGGGTTTCTATGGCTACACCTTC	CASSQPQGFYGYTF
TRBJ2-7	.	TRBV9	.	TGTGCCAGCAGCTCGACTCTTGGTGTCGAGCAGTACTTC	CASSSTLGVEQYF
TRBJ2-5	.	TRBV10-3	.	TGTGCCATCAGGAAAGAGGGCTCGGAGACCCAGTACTTC	CAIRKEGSETQYF
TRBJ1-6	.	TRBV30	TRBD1	TGTGCCTGGAGTCCGGGACAGGGGAATTCACCCCTCCACTTT	CAWSPGQGNSPLHF